This TCR beta chain was sequenced for a study of T cells in Graves' hyperthyroidism and ophthalmopathy. From RNA transcripts, TCR beta CDR3 regions were amplified. The primer set for the first-round RT-PCR of the TCR CDR3 was HTBI. One entry per CDR3 protein, called by TCRdb with MiXCR from the multiplex PCR reads. The repertoire includes 450,000 to 600,000 distinct CDR3 sequences, just under 20% of them detected once, and over 45% sits in the top ten. Regarding this clonotype: One junction end does not reproduce the germline sequence, and a read error may be involved.

The CDR3 length is 13 residues. Germline-derived CDR1 and CDR2 are SGDLS and YYNGEE. Sequenced: blood. V usage is TRBV9 and J usage is TRBJ1-1; D is perhaps TRBD1 (5 bases). The clonotype comes from a man between 40 and 49 years old with Graves' ophthalmopathy. CDR3 DNA sequence: TGTGCCATCAGCGTCGGAGGGGTCACTGAAGCTTTCTTT. Protein: CAISVGGVTEAFF.